One and the same sample provided the 3 T cell receptor beta chains below, sequenced in a study of blood T cells in healthy people across ages. Primers used in a second PCR of about 7 to 11 cycles were a sample-barcoded 5' primer and a J-beta primer mix. TCRdb independently ran MiXCR on the 5' RACE reads; one entry per CDR3 protein. This sample carries over a million distinct CDR3 sequences, under 45% of them seen once, and the ten largest clones take 15% to 20%. Sequenced input: blood. These receptors originate from a woman aged 60-75 years in good health.

The chain links TRBV28 to TRBJ2-7; weak D call: TRBD2 (5 bases). V was cut by 1 base and J by 7 bases, with 11 bases left in between. The CDR3 length is 13 residues. The germline gives CDR1 MDHEN, CDR2 SYDVKM. In DNA form, the CDR3 reads TGTGCCAGCAGTTTATCTGGGGAGTGGGAGCAGTACTTC. Translating it yields CASSLSGEWEQYF.

The chain uses TRBV10-2 and TRBJ1-2; 7 nucleotides line up with TRBD1. The CDR3 covers 18 residues. Germline trimming cut 6 bases from V and 0 bases from J; bases unmatched to any gene: 16. Germline V CDR1 and CDR2: WSHSY, SAAADI. In DNA form, the CDR3 reads TGCGCCAGCAGCGGCCTGAAACCGGGACAGCCGACTAACTATGGCTACACCTTC. Protein sequence: CASSGLKPGQPTNYGYTF.

The rearrangement joins TRBV7-2 to TRBJ2-7; TRBD1 or TRBD2 may be the D gene (6 bases each). Germline-derived CDR1 and CDR2 are SGHTA and FQGNSA. V lost 0 bases and J lost 2, with 11 bases in between. CDR3 length equals 15 residues. The chain's CDR3 is CASSLAGRGAYEQYF. In DNA, the CDR3 is TGTGCCAGCAGCTTAGCGGGAAGGGGGGCCTACGAGCAGTACTTC. Based on the CDR3 plus reference TRBV7-2 and TRBJ2-7, the full variable domain is GAGVSQSPSNKVTEKGKDVELRCDPISGHTALYWYRQSLGQGLEFLIYFQGNSAPDKSGLPSDRFSAERTGGSVSTLTIQRTQQEDSAVYLCASSLAGRGAYEQYFGPGTRLTVT.